Below, one T cell receptor (beta chain) is given with its context. The CDR3 covers 17 residues. From germline, CDR1 is LGHNA and CDR2 YNFKEQ. J was trimmed by 6 bases and V by 4 bases; bases with no gene match: 13. Method: immunoSEQ multiplex PCR; TCRdb's copy keeps in-frame clones and lacks some. The sample contains some 200,000 clones, roughly 94% of which appear only once. This sample stems from a study of blood T cell repertoires in COVID-19. Across the whole study: T cells, B-cell-depleted T cells, or PBMCs provided the cDNA or gDNA that served as material.

This chain joins TRBV4-2 and TRBJ1-3; 9 bases are a match to TRBD1. Sequencing was carried out using peripheral blood. This sequence was found in a man younger than 45 with COVID-19, enrolled during active disease. The DNA for the CDR3 is TGTGCCAGCAGCCGCCAACTCCGGGACAGGGTTGTAAACACCATATATTTT. Amino acids: CASSRQLRDRVVNTIYF.